The 23 T cell receptor beta chains presented below share a single source sample, sequenced in a study of Ad26.COV2.S vaccination and SARS-CoV-2 variants. Clones were read by immunoSEQ multiplex PCR, and TCRdb kept only the in-frame ones, dropping some. The sample has about 350,000 clones; 70% to 90% are singletons. As for treatment: about 20 received Ad26.COV2.S at low or high dose, single or two shots; about 5 received placebo; per-sample allocation not given. Sampling happened 63 days after the first vaccine or placebo injection. Source: peripheral blood, taken in a trial of Ad26.COV2.S vaccine versus placebo. These receptors all come from a person between 18 and 59 years old who received the Ad26.COV2.S COVID-19 vaccine or a placebo.

This clone was picked up one time. The chain carries TRBV23-1 and TRBJ1-2; D call uncertain. TRBV23-1 carries the ORF label, with uncertain function. The CDR3 extends over 16 amino acids. Trimming shortened V by 3 bases and J by 0 bases, and 14 bases separated the two germline ends. The CDR3 sequence is CASSQRLLRSNYGYTF. Written as DNA, the CDR3 is TGCGCCAGCAGTCAGCGACTTCTACGATCTAACTATGGCTACACCTTC.

The chain links TRBV5-4 to TRBJ1-1; possible D gene TRBD1, 5 bases. The CDR3 has 14 amino acids. V dropped 6 bases and J dropped 4 bases, with 16 bases sitting between them. Germline V gives CDR1 SGHNT, CDR2 YYREEE (reference sequence). CDR3 region: CASNTPGRGTEAFF. The CDR3 nucleotides are TGTGCCAGCAACACGCCGGGGCGAGGCACTGAAGCTTTCTTT.

The chain combines TRBV2 with TRBJ1-1; unclear D gene. CDR1 and CDR2 from the germline V gene are SNHLY and FYNNEI. The V gene lost 6 bases and the J gene lost 0 bases, with 14 bases spanning the gap. This CDR3 comprises 15 residues. The CDR3 reads CASRYLGGLNTEAFF. The DNA for the CDR3 is TGTGCCAGCAGATACCTCGGTGGTCTGAACACTGAAGCTTTCTTT.

In this sample, this clone turned up a few times. This chain connects TRBV30 to TRBJ2-7; 9 nucleotides line up with TRBD1. This CDR3 spans 13 amino acids. Germline V gene sequence: CDR1 GTSNPN, CDR2 SVGIG (reference sequence). As DNA, the CDR3 is TGTGCTAGGACAGGGGACAGCTCCTACGAGCAGTACTTC. Its protein product is CARTGDSSYEQYF.

V and J are TRBV20-1 and TRBJ1-2, with a possible D match to TRBD1 (5 bases). Trimming took off 3 bases at V and 4 bases at J, with 9 bases between the two ends. This CDR3 has 12 residues. CDR1 and CDR2 (germline): DFQATT, SNEGSKA (reference sequence). The CDR3 coding sequence is TGCAGTGCTAGTGGGGCAGGCTATGGCTACACCTTC. It codes for CSASGAGYGYTF.

J is TRBJ1-6 and V is TRBV6-5; no clear D. CDR1 MNHEY and CDR2 SVGAGI come from the germline V gene. The CDR3 is 13 residues long. V lost 9 bases, J lost 4 bases, and 10 bases lay in between. In DNA, the CDR3 is TGTGCCAGTCTAGAGACTTATAATTCACCCCTCCACTTT. Translating it yields CASLETYNSPLHF.

The genes are TRBV5-6 and TRBJ1-1; 8 bases are shared with TRBD1. V shed 3 bases and J 0 bases; nucleotides not matched to a gene: 4. The CDR3 has 15 amino acids. Looked up from germline, CDR1 is SGHDT and CDR2 is YYEEEE. CDR3 sequence reads: CASSSDRGMNTEAFF. The CDR3 nucleotides are TGTGCCAGCAGCTCTGACAGGGGCATGAACACTGAAGCTTTCTTT.

The chain combines TRBV18 with TRBJ2-3; a weak D match, TRBD2 (6 bases). The germline CDR1 and CDR2 sequences are KGHSH and LQKENI. CDR3 length: 13 residues. Trimming shortened V by 5 bases and J by 2 bases, and 8 bases separated the two germline ends. CDR3 amino acids: CASSGGATDTQYF. CDR3 sequence (DNA): TGTGCCAGCTCAGGCGGGGCCACAGATACGCAGTATTTT.

The rearrangement uses TRBV5-1 and TRBJ2-2; D not resolved. Germline assignment: CDR1 SGHRS and CDR2 YFSETQ. The CDR3 is 15 amino acids. The V end lost 5 bases, the J end lost 1 base, and 12 bases lay between the germline ends. CDR3 loop: CASSNYVENTGELFF. Here the CDR3 DNA reads TGCGCCAGCAGTAACTATGTCGAGAACACCGGGGAGCTGTTTTTT.

This clone was counted a single time. The chain is built from TRBV18 and TRBJ2-3; 8 bases match TRBD1. Germline V CDR1 and CDR2: KGHSH, LQKENI. With V trimmed by 0 bases and J by 2 bases, 4 bases remained unmatched. This CDR3 is 16 amino acids long. The CDR3 is CASSPPQGVHTDTQYF. The CDR3 DNA is TGTGCCAGCTCACCACCACAGGGGGTACACACAGATACGCAGTATTTT.

The chain carries TRBV10-3 and TRBJ2-5; TRBD2 matches 10 bases. The V segment lost 2 bases and the J segment 11 bases; nucleotides outside the gene matches: 17. Germline assignment: CDR1 ENHRY and CDR2 SYGVKD. CDR3 length equals 17 residues. The CDR3 spells CAISEANSGGPGGRQYF. DNA of the CDR3: TGTGCCATCAGTGAGGCGAATAGCGGGGGGCCGGGGGGTCGTCAGTACTTC.

This clone was counted between two and nine times. The chain has TRBV13 and TRBJ2-1, with 7 bases identical to TRBD2. Germline V gene lookup returns CDR1 PRHDT and CDR2 FYEKMQ (reference sequence). V shed 3 bases, J shed 4 bases, and the junction held 9 bases outside the gene matches. The CDR3 loop spans 16 amino acids. The CDR3, as DNA: TGTGCCAGCAGCTTCCTGGGCCAGCGGGGTTACAATGAGCAGTTCTTC. Its translation: CASSFLGQRGYNEQFF.

V is TRBV29-1 and J is TRBJ2-3; D possibly corresponds to TRBD2 (6 bases). The germline V and J ends were trimmed by 3 bases and 1 base, with 8 bases remaining between them. This CDR3 comprises 13 residues. From germline, CDR1 is SQVTM and CDR2 ANQGSEA. This CDR3 is CSVDTGGTDTQYF. The CDR3 DNA reads TGCAGCGTTGATACGGGGGGCACAGATACGCAGTATTTT.

The rearrangement links TRBV28 to TRBJ2-2; D gene uncertain. V was shortened by 4 bases and J by 2 bases, with 11 bases between the two germline ends. CDR3 length equals 15 residues. Germline lookup yields CDR1 MDHEN and CDR2 SYDVKM. CDR3 in amino acids: CASSSPIGNTGELFF. As DNA, the CDR3 is TGTGCCAGCAGTTCTCCCATAGGAAACACCGGGGAGCTGTTTTTT.

The rearrangement uses TRBV7-2 and TRBJ1-5, with TRBD1 matching over 10 bases. Per the germline V gene, CDR1 is SGHTA and CDR2 is FQGNSA. V shed 5 bases and J 1 base; nucleotides not matched to a gene: 2. This CDR3 is 15 amino acids long. Here the CDR3 DNA reads TGTGCCAGCAGCGGACAGGGGGAGAGCAATCAGCCCCAGCATTTT. Translating it yields CASSGQGESNQPQHF.

The V call is TRBV11-3, the J call TRBJ2-5; 8 positions match TRBD1. V lost 0 bases and J lost 5; bases outside the gene matches: 5. The CDR3 loop spans 15 amino acids. Germline V gene data show CDR1 as SGHNT and CDR2 as YENEEA. CDR3 amino acids: CASSLDGQGAETQYF. The DNA of the CDR3 is TGTGCCAGCAGCTTAGACGGACAGGGTGCGGAGACCCAGTACTTC.

The chain recombines TRBV7-9 with TRBJ2-3; D might be TRBD1 or TRBD2, each matching 6 bases. This CDR3 contains 16 residues. V lost 0 bases to trimming and J lost 2 bases, with 12 bases between them. The germline gives CDR1 SEHNR, CDR2 FQNEAQ (reference sequence). The CDR3: CASSLASSGATDTQYF. CDR3 coding DNA: TGTGCCAGCAGCTTAGCGTCATCGGGGGCCACAGATACGCAGTATTTT.

The chain links TRBV6-2 or TRBV6-3 to TRBJ1-5; 9 bases are shared with TRBD1. Germline values: CDR1 MNHEY, CDR2 SVGEGT. Unmatched junction bases numbered 11, after V lost 2 bases and J lost 6 bases. The CDR3 loop spans 17 amino acids. The CDR3 reads CASSYPPLGTGFQPQHF. The CDR3, as DNA: TGTGCCAGCAGTTACCCACCCCTCGGGACAGGGTTTCAGCCCCAGCATTTT.

The rearrangement links TRBV10-3 to TRBJ2-7; D might be TRBD1 (7 bases). Germline CDR1 and CDR2: ENHRY and SYGVKD. V gave up 6 bases and J gave up 2 bases, with 26 bases separating them. This CDR3 region has 18 residues. Here the CDR3 reads CAIRPGGRGGGSAYEQYF. The CDR3 DNA reads as TGTGCCATCAGACCCGGAGGGAGAGGGGGCGGCTCCGCCTACGAGCAGTACTTC.

V usage is TRBV19 and J usage is TRBJ1-1, with a tentative D call TRBD1 (5 bases). Germline V gene lookup returns CDR1 LNHDA and CDR2 SQIVND (reference sequence). The CDR3 is 13 residues long. Trimming took off 6 bases at V and 6 bases at J, with 14 bases between the two ends. CDR3 in amino acids: CASRRGGTPEAFF. CDR3 in DNA: TGTGCCAGTAGAAGAGGTGGGACCCCTGAAGCTTTCTTT.

This clone was seen a handful of times. The rearrangement uses TRBV23-1 and TRBJ2-1; perhaps D is TRBD1 or TRBD2 (5 bases each). TRBV23-1 is sorted into the ORF group, with uncertain function. This CDR3 comprises 17 residues. The ends were cut back, 3 bases at V and 2 bases at J, with 17 bases in the middle. The CDR3 DNA sequence: TGCGCCAGCAGTCAGGGACCGGGTGGGAGAACCTACAATGAGCAGTTCTTC. This sequence encodes CASSQGPGGRTYNEQFF.

J is TRBJ2-7 and V is TRBV30, with 11 bases fitting TRBD2. With 0 bases clipped from V and 2 bases from J, the junction kept 15 bases outside the gene matches. The CDR3 covers 19 residues. Looked up from germline, CDR1 is GTSNPN and CDR2 is SVGIG (reference sequence). CDR3 nucleotide sequence: TGTGCCTGGAGTGTCAGTTTCGGGCTAGCGGGAGGTGCCGCCTACGAGCAGTACTTC. It codes for CAWSVSFGLAGGAAYEQYF. The full variable domain, rest sourced from reference TRBV30 and TRBJ2-7, is SQTIHQWPATLVQPVGSPLSLECTVEGTSNPNLYWYRQAAGRGLQLLFYSVGIGQISSEVPQNLSASRPQDRQFILSSKKLLLSDSGFYLCAWSVSFGLAGGAAYEQYFGPGTRLTVT.

The V call is TRBV18, the J call TRBJ2-6; no firm D call. With 6 bases removed from V and 2 bases from J, the gap between germline ends came to 5 bases. The CDR3 consists of 13 residues. CDR1 and CDR2 (germline): KGHSH, LQKENI. The CDR3 DNA follows: TGTGCCAGCTCGGATCCTGGGGCCAACGTCCTGACTTTC. It specifies CASSDPGANVLTF.